These 3 T cell receptor beta chains were sequenced from one sample in a study of blood T cell repertoires in COVID-19. Sequencing used immunoSEQ multiplex PCR; TCRdb keeps in-frame clones, though not all of them. The data hold approximately 280,000 clones, with 80% to 90% observed a single time. The sequencing sample was made of peripheral blood. The receptor source for this set is a woman aged 65 to 85 with acute or convalescent COVID-19.

V gene TRBV10-1 combines with J gene TRBJ2-7, with TRBD2 matching over 14 bases. This CDR3 spans 14 amino acids. The germline V gene has CDR1 WNHNN and CDR2 SYGVQD (reference sequence). J lost 5 bases, V lost 4 bases, and 1 base had no gene match. Here the CDR3 DNA reads TGCGCCAGCAGTGGGGGACTAGCGGGGGACGAGCAGTACTTC. Translation gives CASSGGLAGDEQYF.

The chain links TRBV30 to TRBJ2-2; 7 bases line up with TRBD2. Germline CDR1 and CDR2: GTSNPN and SVGIG (reference sequence). Germline trimming cut 0 bases from V and 1 base from J; bases unmatched to any gene: 17. The CDR3 extends over 20 amino acids. CDR3 sequence (DNA): TGTGCCTGGAGTGTCTTTAAGCTCAGGGAGGGGCCGAGGAACACCGGGGAGCTGTTTTTT. It specifies CAWSVFKLREGPRNTGELFF.

Points on this clone: Germline is not matched at one junction end, which may reflect a read error. CDR3 sequence: CASTYGQGRNEQFF. CDR3 in DNA: TGTGCCAGCACTTACGGACAGGGACGCAATGAGCAGTTCTTC. This chain connects TRBV6-5 to TRBJ2-1; TRBD1 aligns across 8 bases. The CDR3 has 14 amino acids. CDR1 is MNHEY and CDR2 is SVGAGI in the germline V gene.